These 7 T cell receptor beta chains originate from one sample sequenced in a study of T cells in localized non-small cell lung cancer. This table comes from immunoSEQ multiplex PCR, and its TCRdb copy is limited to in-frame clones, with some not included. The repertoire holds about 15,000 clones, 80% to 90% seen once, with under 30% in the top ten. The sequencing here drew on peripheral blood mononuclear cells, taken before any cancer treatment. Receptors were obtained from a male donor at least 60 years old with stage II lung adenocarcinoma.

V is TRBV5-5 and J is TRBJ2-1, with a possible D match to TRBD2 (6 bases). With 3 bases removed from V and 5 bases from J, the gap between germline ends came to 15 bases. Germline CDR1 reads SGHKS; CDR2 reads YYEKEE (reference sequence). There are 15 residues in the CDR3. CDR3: CASSSGGGPNNEQFF. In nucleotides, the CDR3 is TGTGCCAGCAGCTCCGGTGGAGGGCCTAACAATGAGCAGTTCTTC.

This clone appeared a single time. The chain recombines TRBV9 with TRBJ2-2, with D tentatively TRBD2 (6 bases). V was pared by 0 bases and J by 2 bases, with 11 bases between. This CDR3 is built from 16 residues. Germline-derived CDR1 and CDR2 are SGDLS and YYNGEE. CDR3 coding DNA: TGTGCCAGCAGCGTAGAGGCCGGGAGTAACACCGGGGAGCTGTTTTTT. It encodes CASSVEAGSNTGELFF.

CDR3: CASSPPRRETQYF. The CDR3 bases are TGTGCCAGCAGTCCCCCCCGGCGGGAGACCCAGTACTTC. The V and J genes are TRBV2 and TRBJ2-5; no clear D. Trimming removed 5 bases at V and 5 bases at J, with 12 bases between. CDR1 is SNHLY, CDR2 FYNNEI, per germline. This CDR3 is 13 amino acids long.

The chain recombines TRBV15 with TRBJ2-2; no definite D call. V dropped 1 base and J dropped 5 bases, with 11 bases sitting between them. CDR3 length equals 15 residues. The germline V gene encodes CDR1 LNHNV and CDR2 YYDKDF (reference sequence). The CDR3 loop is CATSRGLPPTGELFF. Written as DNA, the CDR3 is TGTGCCACCAGCAGAGGGCTCCCACCAACCGGGGAGCTGTTTTTT.

This CDR3 is CASSHGTGPYEQYF. DNA of the CDR3: TGCGCCAGCAGCCACGGGACAGGGCCCTACGAGCAGTACTTC. The chain uses TRBV4-3 and TRBJ2-7, with 9 bases identical to TRBD1. The trim removed 3 bases at V and 2 bases at J, leaving 2 bases unmatched. From germline, CDR1 is LGHNA and CDR2 YSLEER. CDR3 length: 14 amino acids.

CDR3 sequence (DNA): TGCAGCGTTGCCCTTTCAGCAGCGGTCTATGGCTACACCTTC. Translated: CSVALSAAVYGYTF. The rearrangement uses TRBV29-1 and TRBJ1-2; D gene ambiguous. The CDR3 has 14 residues. V was clipped by 4 bases and J by 4 bases, with 16 bases between them. The germline gives CDR1 SQVTM, CDR2 ANQGSEA. The variable domain in full, completed from reference TRBV29-1 and TRBJ1-2, reads SAVISQKPSRDICQRGTSLTIQCQVDSQVTMMFWYRQQPGQSLTLIATANQGSEATYESGFVIDKFPISRPNLTFSTLTVSNMSPEDSSIYLCSVALSAAVYGYTFGSGTRLTVV.

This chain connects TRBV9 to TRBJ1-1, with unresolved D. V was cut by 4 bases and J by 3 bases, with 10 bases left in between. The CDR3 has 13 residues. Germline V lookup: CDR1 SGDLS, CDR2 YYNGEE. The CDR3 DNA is TGTGCCAGCAGCTCCGGGCCTTACACTGAAGCTTTCTTT. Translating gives CASSSGPYTEAFF.